This record covers a single TCR beta chain. In the study's own analysis: Reference gene primers were amplified, and this amplification served to estimate nucleated cell counts. TCRdb's table, derived via immunoSEQ multiplex PCR, lists solely in-frame clones and lacks some. V, J and clone size are those of that table, while D and trimming were read from the DNA. This sample has about 240,000 clones, with more than 75% found just once. The data originate from a study of blood T cell repertoires in COVID-19. Study-wide context: PBMCs, B-cell-depleted T cells, or T cells were the source of the cDNA or gDNA that made up the material.

The CDR3 is 15 residues long. Looked up from germline, CDR1 is LNHDA and CDR2 is SQIVND (reference sequence). The V and J ends lost 3 bases and 7 bases respectively, with 15 bases between them. The chain employs TRBV19 and TRBJ2-2; tentatively, D is TRBD2 (7 bases). The origin of this receptor is a woman aged 60-70 years with active or convalescent COVID-19. The sample taken for sequencing was peripheral blood. CDR3 amino acids: CASSIWGGRGGELFF. As DNA, the CDR3 is TGTGCCAGTAGTATCTGGGGGGGCCGCGGCGGGGAGCTGTTTTTT.